Included here is one T cell receptor (beta chain) sequence, with context. Assay used: immunoSEQ multiplex PCR; TCRdb lists only in-frame clones, some missing. The table lists hundreds of thousands of clones, 85% of them singletons. Those who participated ranged in age from about 18 to 89 years and resided in 24 US areas. This sample was taken from a study of blood T cell repertoires in COVID-19. Study in general: Italy, Spain and the United States were the sources of the convalescent and acute COVID-19 samples. The analysed material was cDNA or gDNA that came from T cells, B-cell-depleted T cells, or PBMCs.

Trimming removed 6 bases at V and 9 bases at J, with 24 bases between. There are 15 residues in the CDR3. The germline V gene has CDR1 LGHNA and CDR2 YSLEER. The chain uses TRBV4-3 and TRBJ2-7, with D possibly being TRBD1 (8 bases). The source is a woman in her forties or fifties who had recovered from COVID-19. The specimen was PBMCs or T cells enriched from blood (not recorded which). The CDR3 loop reads CASSPTRQGTTGQYF. CDR3 DNA: TGCGCCAGCAGTCCAACTAGACAGGGGACTACCGGGCAGTACTTC.